The 30 T cell receptor beta chains presented below share a single source sample, sequenced in a study of T cell responses to AZD1222 COVID-19 vaccine. Assay used: immunoSEQ multiplex PCR; TCRdb lists only in-frame clones, some missing. The top ten hold roughly 5% of the sample, which has about 150,000 clones, 86% seen once. The sequences come from peripheral blood, collected on day 0 of MenACWY control vaccination. Receptors originate from an adult in good health.

The chain joins TRBV4-2 to TRBJ2-7; no clear D. The CDR3 has 13 amino acids. Per germline, CDR1 LGHNA and CDR2 YNFKEQ. V lost 1 base to trimming and J lost 5 bases, with 9 bases between them. In nucleotides, the CDR3 is TGTGCCAGCAGCCAAGGTACGTGGAACGAGCAGTACTTC. It is translated as CASSQGTWNEQYF.

CDR3 in amino acids: CASSSDRPIEAFF. The CDR3 bases are TGTGCCAGCAGTTCGGACAGGCCGATAGAAGCTTTCTTT. V gene TRBV6-5 combines with J gene TRBJ1-1; 7 bases are shared with TRBD1. J was trimmed by 8 bases and V by 4 bases; bases with no gene match: 7. Germline V lookup: CDR1 MNHEY, CDR2 SVGAGI. CDR3 length: 13 residues.

The rearrangement uses TRBV19 and TRBJ2-2; D ambiguous. Germline V gene sequence: CDR1 LNHDA, CDR2 SQIVND (reference sequence). The CDR3 totals 15 residues. V gave up 6 bases and J gave up 8 bases, with 19 bases separating them. The CDR3 loop is CASRTQRAGRGELFF. The CDR3 DNA reads TGTGCCAGTAGGACCCAAAGGGCTGGTAGGGGGGAGCTGTTTTTT. The variable domain in full, completed from reference TRBV19 and TRBJ2-2, reads DGGITQSPKYLFRKEGQNVTLSCEQNLNHDAMYWYRQDPGQGLRLIYYSQIVNDFQKGDIAEGYSVSREKKESFPLTVTSAQKNPTAFYLCASRTQRAGRGELFFGEGSRLTVL.

J is TRBJ1-1 and V is TRBV4-1; 7 nucleotides match TRBD1. The CDR3 runs 17 residues. CDR1 MGHRA and CDR2 YSYEKL come from the germline V gene. V was clipped by 3 bases and J by 3 bases; unmatched bases: 13. The CDR3 region has the DNA TGCGCCAGCAGCCACAGACGACAGGGAGGTGTAGACACTGAAGCTTTCTTT. Protein sequence: CASSHRRQGGVDTEAFF.

This chain connects TRBV10-3 to TRBJ1-2, with 7 positions matching TRBD1. The CDR3 is 14 amino acids. Losses at the gene ends were 2 bases for V and 4 bases for J; bases not matched to a gene: 4. Germline loops: CDR1 ENHRY, CDR2 SYGVKD. The CDR3 sequence: CAISERTGRYGYTF. The CDR3, as DNA: TGTGCCATCAGTGAGCGGACAGGACGCTATGGCTACACCTTC.

The chain has TRBV7-9 and TRBJ2-1; 11 bases are a match to TRBD2. The CDR3 runs 18 residues. J gave up 0 bases and V 2 bases, and 6 bases lay outside the gene matches. CDR1 is SEHNR, CDR2 FQNEAQ, per germline (reference sequence). This chain's CDR3 is CASSLRSSGGSSYNEQFF. CDR3 bases: TGTGCCAGCAGCTTAAGATCTAGCGGGGGGAGCTCCTACAATGAGCAGTTCTTC.

The chain couples TRBV23-1 to TRBJ1-5; 12 positions agree with TRBD1. TRBV23-1 is an open reading frame whose function is uncertain. Germline trimming cut 3 bases from V and 1 base from J; bases unmatched to any gene: 7. There are 18 residues in the CDR3. CDR3 DNA: TGCGCCAGCAGTCATTGGGACAGGGGGCAGAGGAGCAATCAGCCCCAGCATTTT. This encodes CASSHWDRGQRSNQPQHF.

The V call is TRBV2, the J call TRBJ2-6; 9 nucleotides match TRBD1. The V gene end was trimmed by 6 bases and the J gene end by 0 bases; junction bases not matched to a gene: 12. Germline assignment: CDR1 SNHLY and CDR2 FYNNEI. This CDR3 contains 19 residues. CDR3 DNA: TGTGCCAGCAGAGCGATTAGGACAGGGGTTTTCTCTGGGGCCAACGTCCTGACTTTC. Amino acid sequence: CASRAIRTGVFSGANVLTF.

CDR3 nucleotide sequence: TGTGCCAGCAGTCCAGGTTACTATGGCTACACCTTC. As protein: CASSPGYYGYTF. The chain couples TRBV2 to TRBJ1-2; D call uncertain. CDR3 size: 12 residues. Trimming pared 5 bases from V and 3 bases from J, leaving 7 bases between. Germline V lookup: CDR1 SNHLY, CDR2 FYNNEI.

The V gene is TRBV7-9, the J gene TRBJ2-5; maybe TRBD1 (5 bases). With 2 bases removed from V and 5 bases from J, the gap between germline ends came to 15 bases. Germline CDR1 SEHNR, CDR2 FQNEAQ (reference sequence). The CDR3 consists of 15 residues. The CDR3 DNA follows: TGTGCCAGCAGCTTATGGGGTAGGGGCTTCGAGACCCAGTACTTC. Protein: CASSLWGRGFETQYF.

The gene calls are TRBV28 and TRBJ1-2, with 8 nucleotides matching TRBD1. CDR1 and CDR2 from the germline V gene are MDHEN and SYDVKM. CDR3 size: 15 residues. Trimming took 4 bases from V and 1 from J; bases not matched to a gene: 5. The CDR3 DNA follows: TGTGCCAGCAGTTCGCAGGGGGCGGGTAACTATGGCTACACCTTC. It encodes CASSSQGAGNYGYTF.

The rearrangement links TRBV27 to TRBJ1-1; D call uncertain. CDR3 size: 14 residues. V was pared by 2 bases and J by 5 bases, with 12 bases between. Germline values: CDR1 MNHEY, CDR2 SMNVEV (reference sequence). The CDR3 protein is CASSLGPKRTEAFF. CDR3 nucleotide sequence: TGTGCCAGCAGTTTAGGGCCTAAAAGGACTGAAGCTTTCTTT.

The chain is built from TRBV7-9 and TRBJ2-2; D is ambiguous. The CDR3 runs 15 residues. CDR1 SEHNR and CDR2 FQNEAQ come from the germline V gene (reference sequence). With 11 bases removed from V and 1 base from J, the gap between germline ends came to 17 bases. CDR3 loop: CAFSWVDWNTGELFF. CDR3 bases: TGTGCCTTCTCCTGGGTCGACTGGAACACCGGGGAGCTGTTTTTT.

This clone was observed a few times. The rearrangement joins TRBV27 to TRBJ1-5, with 8 bases that match TRBD1. The junction had 8 bases not matched to a gene; V was cut back by 5 bases and J by 8 bases. In germline, CDR1 is MNHEY, CDR2 SMNVEV (reference sequence). The length of the CDR3 is 14 residues. Here the CDR3 reads CASSPRQGLEPQHF. CDR3 nucleotide sequence: TGTGCCAGCAGTCCCCGACAGGGGCTAGAGCCCCAGCATTTT.

This chain uses TRBV28 with TRBJ1-4, with D unclear. The CDR3 contains 15 residues. Germline values: CDR1 MDHEN, CDR2 SYDVKM. Trimming took 2 bases from V and 2 from J, leaving 9 bases between them. CDR3 loop: CASSLVQTTNEKLFF. The CDR3 DNA follows: TGTGCCAGCAGTTTAGTACAGACTACTAATGAAAAACTGTTTTTT.

The sample holds a few counts of this clone. The V and J genes are TRBV11-3 and TRBJ1-1, with D hard to call. V lost 1 base to trimming and J lost 6 bases, with 15 bases between them. The CDR3 extends over 15 amino acids. CDR1 and CDR2 (germline): SGHNT, YENEEA. DNA of the CDR3: TGTGCCAGCAGCTTAGTGGCAGATGGGTTCCCTGAAGCTTTCTTT. Protein: CASSLVADGFPEAFF.

The chain recombines TRBV5-6 with TRBJ1-2, with D perhaps matching TRBD1 (5 bases). V lost 0 bases to trimming and J lost 5 bases, with 11 bases between them. This CDR3 comprises 14 residues. The germline gives CDR1 SGHDT, CDR2 YYEEEE. The CDR3 protein is CASSLAGGIYGYTF. CDR3 coding DNA: TGTGCCAGCAGCTTGGCGGGGGGTATATATGGCTACACCTTC.

The J gene is TRBJ2-3, the V gene TRBV29-1; 7 bases are shared with TRBD1. V was clipped by 6 bases and J by 2 bases; unmatched bases: 5. This CDR3 has 13 amino acids. Germline loops: CDR1 SQVTM, CDR2 ANQGSEA. The CDR3 loop reads CSVSTGPTDTQYF. The CDR3, as DNA: TGCAGCGTCTCGACAGGGCCCACAGATACGCAGTATTTT.

Turning to this clone: The missing conserved phenylalanine or tryptophan at the end of this CDR3 makes a read error likely. It is unclear where the CDR3 begins or ends on the DNA, so no DNA is shown, and the CDR3 is as TCRdb lists it. J is TRBJ1-1 and V is TRBV29-1. The V gene's germline CDR1 is SQVTM and CDR2 ANQGSEA. The CDR3 is 9 residues long, counting both termini. The CDR3 loop is CSVEDREVL.

J is TRBJ2-2 and V is TRBV7-9, with D perhaps matching TRBD2 (6 bases). The CDR3 has 14 residues. Germline CDR1 reads SEHNR; CDR2 reads FQNEAQ (reference sequence). Trimming shortened V by 7 bases and J by 0 bases, and 9 bases separated the two germline ends. CDR3 protein: CASKAGSNTGELFF. The CDR3 DNA reads TGTGCCAGCAAGGCGGGATCGAACACCGGGGAGCTGTTTTTT.

V gene TRBV5-5 combines with J gene TRBJ1-1; D perhaps matches TRBD1 (5 bases). The CDR3 is made up of 13 amino acids. Germline V gives CDR1 SGHKS, CDR2 YYEKEE (reference sequence). Trimming pared 2 bases from V and 3 bases from J, leaving 8 bases between. The CDR3 DNA reads as TGTGCCAGCAGCTTAACGACAGACACTGAAGCTTTCTTT. Its translation is CASSLTTDTEAFF.

The V call is TRBV5-5, the J call TRBJ1-4, with 10 bases that match TRBD1. Looked up from germline, CDR1 is SGHKS and CDR2 is YYEKEE (reference sequence). The V and J ends lost 0 bases and 7 bases, in that order; junction bases with no gene match: 3. The CDR3 contains 15 residues. The DNA for the CDR3 is TGTGCCAGCAGCTTGGGACAGGGGGCTTTTGAAAAACTGTTTTTT. It translates to CASSLGQGAFEKLFF.

This sequence joins TRBV19 and TRBJ1-1; TRBD1 matches 7 bases. The V and J ends lost 3 bases and 0 bases, in that order; junction bases with no gene match: 1. This CDR3 is built from 14 residues. Germline CDR1 and CDR2: LNHDA and SQIVND (reference sequence). For the CDR3, the DNA is TGTGCCAGTAGTATGGACAGGATGAACACTGAAGCTTTCTTT. Amino acid sequence: CASSMDRMNTEAFF.

This clone has just a few counts. This CDR3 is CASSEWGRAGNQPQHF. The CDR3 coding sequence is TGTGCCAGCAGTGAGTGGGGCAGGGCGGGCAATCAGCCCCAGCATTTT. The chain has TRBV6-2 or TRBV6-3 and TRBJ1-5; weak D call: TRBD1 (5 bases). V was cut by 5 bases and J by 2 bases, with 16 bases left in between. CDR1 is MNHEY, CDR2 SVGEGT, per germline. The CDR3 covers 16 residues.

This clone has only one observation. This chain links TRBV21-1 with TRBJ1-1. TRBV21-1 represents a pseudogene. There are 16 residues in the CDR3. The CDR3 spells CASSTRGDQVNTEAFF. The CDR3 region has the DNA TGTGCCAGCAGCACCCGCGGGGATCAGGTGAACACTGAAGCTTTCTTT.

This clone was counted a single time. This chain uses TRBV27 with TRBJ1-4; 7 nucleotides align to TRBD1. V lost 4 bases, J lost 3 bases, and 5 bases stayed unmatched. The CDR3 covers 15 residues. Germline CDR1 is MNHEY and CDR2 is SMNVEV (reference sequence). The chain's CDR3 is CASSSTGLANEKLFF. CDR3 DNA: TGTGCCAGCAGTTCGACAGGGTTGGCTAATGAAAAACTGTTTTTT.

V is TRBV1 and J is TRBJ2-6; the D call of TRBD2 is as the table states it, not checked on the DNA. TRBV1 is labeled a pseudogene. This CDR3 has 21 amino acids. This CDR3 is CTSSQDVICVAGSAGANVLTF. In nucleotides, the CDR3 is TGCACCAGCAGCCAAGATGTGATTTGCGTGGCGGGATCGGCCGGGGCCAACGTCCTGACTTTC.

The chain has TRBV7-9 and TRBJ1-2, with D possibly being TRBD1 (6 bases). CDR1 is SEHNR and CDR2 is FQNEAQ in the germline V gene (reference sequence). The CDR3 spans 15 residues. The ends were cut back, 5 bases at V and 4 bases at J, with 17 bases in the middle. In DNA form, the CDR3 reads TGTGCCAGCAGCCCGATAGCGACAGGAGGCTATGGCTACACCTTC. Translated, it gives CASSPIATGGYGYTF.

This clone was observed a handful of times. The chain joins TRBV5-1 to TRBJ1-2, with 8 bases matching TRBD1. The germline V gene encodes CDR1 SGHRS and CDR2 YFSETQ. The CDR3 length is 15 residues. The V segment lost 1 base and the J segment 5 bases; nucleotides outside the gene matches: 7. For the CDR3, the DNA is TGCGCCAGCAGCTTGAGGCAGGGGGCGTTTTATGGCTACACCTTC. Protein product: CASSLRQGAFYGYTF.

This sequence joins TRBV7-9 and TRBJ2-1, with D tentatively TRBD1 (5 bases). Trimming stripped 6 bases from V and 0 bases from J, with 6 bases between. The CDR3 length is 13 residues. Germline CDR1 SEHNR, CDR2 FQNEAQ (reference sequence). As DNA, the CDR3 is TGTGCCAGCAGTCAGGGCTCCTACAATGAGCAGTTCTTC. It specifies CASSQGSYNEQFF.